This T cell receptor (beta chain) was sequenced for a study of cytomegalovirus exposure and HLA in healthy donors. Whole-study results and caveats: Donors were assumed by presence/absence analyses to have roughly uniform sequencing depth. Cytomegalovirus-associated status was assigned to about 150 TCR beta chains.

Worth noting for this clone: Its antigen is undetermined.

The trim removed 8 bases at V and 4 bases at J, leaving 16 bases unmatched. Germline CDR1 reads SQVTM; CDR2 reads ANQGSEA. This CDR3 contains 15 residues. PCR amplification relied on 60 Vbeta primers (plus 13 Jbeta primers). Assay: immunoSEQ multiplex PCR; the TCRdb copy retains only in-frame clones and omits some. Its clone listing holds about 110,000 clones. This clonotype was sampled from a man in his thirties or forties in good health and CMV-seronegative. This rearrangement joins TRBV29-1 to TRBJ2-7; 8 bases map to TRBD2. Input material: PBMCs. CDR3 nucleotides: TGCAGCCAACGGGAGGGGGTTAACACGCCATACGAGCAGTACTTC. Its protein product is CSQREGVNTPYEQYF.